The clone carrying this TCR beta chain occurred a few times. Its antigen is still unknown. This entry is derived from a study of post-analysis software for immune sequencing data. Study-level information: Disease courses included relapsing-remitting, secondary progressive and progressive-relapsing multiple sclerosis. Whole-study findings and limits: Included in a set of four or five TRBV segments more frequent in patients than controls were TRBV5-6, TRBV5-1 and TRBV20-1. F measure grouped same-batch samples tightly together. Controls significantly exceeded multiple sclerosis patients in normalized Chao1 diversity.

Trimming cost V 8 bases and J 0 bases, with 8 bases left between them. Looked up from germline, CDR1 is SGHTA and CDR2 is FQGNSA. The CDR3 runs to 13 residues. cDNA libraries for TCR beta contained unique molecular identifiers. The source material, 1 to 10 million T cells, gave rise to 500,000 or so cDNA molecules. TCRdb independently ran MiXCR on the PCR reads; one entry per CDR3 protein. The repertoire consists of more than 450,000 distinct CDR3 sequences, with around 36% occurring once and the leading ten covering roughly 6%. The TCR was taken from a girl aged 2 to 17 with multiple sclerosis. The V call is TRBV7-2, the J call TRBJ1-5; D not resolved. The specimen was blood. The DNA for the CDR3 is TGTGCCAGCGGAGCCCATAGCAATCAGCCCCAGCATTTT. It is translated as CASGAHSNQPQHF.